These 8 T cell receptor beta chains were all obtained from the same sample, sequenced in a study of T-cell reconstitution after alpha-beta-depleted transplantation in children. The authors prepared the TCRbeta library with unique molecular identifiers. From the PCR reads, TCRdb called clonotypes with MiXCR, one entry per CDR3 protein. The sample contains over 150,000 distinct CDR3 sequences, approximately 6.9% of which appear only once. The source material was PBMCs, sampled before TCRalphabeta/CD19-depleted stem cell transplant. Source of these receptors: a boy aged 2-15 years with acute lymphoblastic leukemia, due to receive a stem cell transplant.

The chain has TRBV3-1 and TRBJ2-7; no clear D gene. CDR3 length: 17 residues. Germline CDR1 reads LGHDT; CDR2 reads YNNKEL (reference sequence). V was cut by 6 bases and J by 0 bases, with 21 bases left in between. This CDR3 is CASRSQTGQTSSYEQYF. As DNA, the CDR3 is TGTGCCAGCAGAAGCCAAACCGGTCAGACAAGCTCCTACGAGCAGTACTTC.

There are many counts of this clonotype. This sequence joins TRBV29-1 and TRBJ2-1; TRBD2 aligns across 8 bases. This CDR3 is 15 amino acids long. Germline CDR1 and CDR2: SQVTM and ANQGSEA. The V and J ends lost 4 bases and 3 bases, in that order; junction bases with no gene match: 8. Here the CDR3 reads CSVVFVSGGYNEQFF. The CDR3 nucleotides read TGCAGCGTTGTCTTCGTAAGCGGGGGCTACAATGAGCAGTTCTTC.

This clonotype is medium-sized in the sample. This chain links TRBV7-2 with TRBJ2-5; D not certain. Germline assignment: CDR1 SGHTA and CDR2 FQGNSA. The length of the CDR3 is 13 residues. Trimming cost V 3 bases and J 1 base, with 6 bases left between them. This CDR3 reads CASSLWIQETQYF. The DNA for the CDR3 is TGTGCCAGCAGCTTGTGGATCCAAGAGACCCAGTACTTC.

This clonotype occurred a few times. The chain is built from TRBV6-5 and TRBJ1-1; D remains ambiguous. Germline CDR1 MNHEY, CDR2 SVGAGI. The ends were cut back, 6 bases at V and 8 bases at J, with 13 bases in the middle. The CDR3 is 12 amino acids. The CDR3 is CASSFPGGEAFF. The CDR3 bases are TGTGCCAGCAGCTTCCCCGGCGGGGAAGCTTTCTTT.

This clonotype has a count of ten or more. The chain carries TRBV5-1 and TRBJ2-3; unclear D gene. The CDR3 loop spans 13 amino acids. Between the trimmed V and J ends, which lost 5 bases and 0 bases, there was a span of 7 bases. Germline-derived CDR1 and CDR2 are SGHRS and YFSETQ. The CDR3 loop reads CASSIDSTDTQYF. The CDR3 DNA follows: TGCGCCAGCAGTATTGACAGCACAGATACGCAGTATTTT.

The chain uses TRBV7-8 and TRBJ2-7; TRBD1 matches at 7 bases. The CDR3 runs to 14 residues. Unmatched junction bases numbered 3, after V lost 4 bases and J lost 0 bases. Germline CDR1 reads SGHVS; CDR2 reads FQNEAQ. CDR3 DNA: TGTGCCAGCAGCTCGGACAGGCCCTCCTACGAGCAGTACTTC. Amino acids: CASSSDRPSYEQYF.

This clonotype occurred many times. The chain's CDR3 is CASSGLSGGAETQYF. CDR3 bases: TGTGCCAGCAGTGGTTTGTCAGGGGGCGCGGAGACCCAGTACTTC. V is TRBV2 and J is TRBJ2-5, with 8 positions matching TRBD1. Losses at the gene ends were 4 bases for V and 5 bases for J; bases not matched to a gene: 9. The CDR3 sequence is 15 residues long. Germline loops: CDR1 SNHLY, CDR2 FYNNEI.

This clonotype was seen a handful of times. The chain recombines TRBV6-1 with TRBJ1-1, with D tentatively TRBD1 (5 bases). Germline V CDR1 and CDR2: MNHNS, SASEGT. This CDR3 spans 13 amino acids. Between the trimmed V and J ends, which lost 8 bases and 1 base, there was a span of 11 bases. CDR3 amino acids: CASGGRENTEAFF. As DNA, the CDR3 is TGTGCCAGCGGAGGCAGGGAGAACACTGAAGCTTTCTTT.